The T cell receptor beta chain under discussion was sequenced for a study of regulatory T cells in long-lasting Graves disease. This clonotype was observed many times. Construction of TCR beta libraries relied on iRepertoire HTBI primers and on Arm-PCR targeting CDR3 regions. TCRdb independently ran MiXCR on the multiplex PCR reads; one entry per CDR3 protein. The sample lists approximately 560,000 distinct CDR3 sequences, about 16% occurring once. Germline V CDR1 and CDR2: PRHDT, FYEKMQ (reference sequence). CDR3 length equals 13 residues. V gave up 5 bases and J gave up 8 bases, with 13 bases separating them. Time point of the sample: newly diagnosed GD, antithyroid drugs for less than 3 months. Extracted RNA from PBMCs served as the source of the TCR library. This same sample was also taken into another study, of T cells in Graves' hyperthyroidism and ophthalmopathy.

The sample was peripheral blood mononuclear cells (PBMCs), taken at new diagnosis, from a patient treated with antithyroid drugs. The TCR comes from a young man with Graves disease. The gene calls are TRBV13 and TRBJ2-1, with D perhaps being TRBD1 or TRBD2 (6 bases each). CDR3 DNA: TGTGCCAGCAGCACCGGGGGCACATATGAGCAGTTCTTC. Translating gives CASSTGGTYEQFF.